This is a list of T cell receptor beta chains from one sample in a study of early T cells in non-severe SARS-CoV-2 infection. TCRdb passed the 5' RACE reads through MiXCR, listing each CDR3 protein once. There are around 61,000 distinct CDR3 sequences in the sample; approximately 10% occur only once, and 1.7% lies in the top ten. Sequencing was performed on whole blood. The receptor set was obtained from an adult who was a healthcare worker with PCR-confirmed SARS-CoV-2 infection or an uninfected control (not recorded which). Each CDR3 is given with its conserved first and last residue. D genes are given only for firm matches. Rows give clone size only sometimes, using once, few, many, or a class for an expanded clone.

J: TRBJ2-3; D: .; V: TRBV29-1; size: many; CDR3: CSVEGPARRADTQYF; DNA: TGCAGCGTTGAAGGACCAGCCCGGAGAGCAGATACGCAGTATTTT
J: TRBJ2-3; D: .; V: TRBV7-2; size: many; CDR3: CASSLLGDTQYF; DNA: TGTGCCAGCAGCCTGCTCGGGGATACGCAGTATTTT
J: TRBJ2-5; D: .; V: TRBV11-2; size: many; CDR3: CASSPLRKGHQYF; DNA: TGTGCCAGCAGCCCCCTGAGGAAGGGCCACCAGTACTTC
J: TRBJ1-1; D: .; V: TRBV6-5; size: many; CDR3: CASSYQMVGNTEAFF; DNA: TGTGCCAGCAGTTACCAGATGGTCGGGAACACTGAAGCTTTCTTT
J: TRBJ2-2; D: .; V: TRBV20-1; size: few; CDR3: CSARLTRDTGELFF; DNA: TGCAGTGCTAGATTAACACGGGACACCGGGGAGCTGTTTTTT
J: TRBJ1-2; D: .; V: TRBV9; size: few; CDR3: CASSVDNNYGYTF; DNA: TGTGCCAGCAGCGTCGACAACAACTATGGCTACACCTTC
J: TRBJ2-7; D: .; V: TRBV14; size: .; CDR3: CASSQGYTAGYEQYF; DNA: TGTGCCAGCAGCCAAGGGTATACAGCTGGCTACGAGCAGTACTTC
J: TRBJ2-7; D: .; V: TRBV29-1; size: many; CDR3: CSVGQGNYEQYF; DNA: TGCAGCGTTGGGCAGGGCAACTACGAGCAGTACTTC
J: TRBJ1-2; D: .; V: TRBV29-1; size: many; CDR3: CSVGPSGNYGYTF; DNA: TGCAGCGTTGGACCTTCAGGCAACTATGGCTACACCTTC
J: TRBJ2-6; D: TRBD1; V: TRBV29-1; size: many; CDR3: CSVRQGTGANVLTF; DNA: TGCAGCGTAAGACAGGGAACAGGGGCCAACGTCCTGACTTTC
J: TRBJ2-1; D: TRBD1; V: TRBV3-1; size: many; CDR3: CASSNPEGASYNEQFF; DNA: TGTGCCAGCAGTAACCCCGAGGGGGCGTCTTACAATGAGCAGTTCTTC
J: TRBJ2-2; D: .; V: TRBV11-2; size: many; CDR3: CASSSIVLRDGELFF; DNA: TGTGCCAGCAGCTCCATTGTCCTCCGCGACGGGGAGCTGTTTTTT
J: TRBJ2-2; D: .; V: TRBV6-2/TRBV6-3; size: many; CDR3: CASSYWTLGNNGELFF; DNA: TGTGCCAGCAGTTACTGGACCCTTGGGAATAACGGGGAGCTGTTTTTT
J: TRBJ2-1; D: TRBD2; V: TRBV10-3; size: few; CDR3: CAIATSGFDEQFF; DNA: TGTGCCATCGCTACTAGCGGGTTCGATGAGCAGTTCTTC
J: TRBJ2-7; D: TRBD1; V: TRBV29-1; size: medium-sized; CDR3: CSGRDRTYPYEQYF; DNA: TGCAGCGGAAGGGACAGGACATATCCCTACGAGCAGTACTTC
J: TRBJ1-1; D: .; V: TRBV18; size: few; CDR3: CASSPPGGTSYTEAFF; DNA: TGTGCCAGCTCACCACCGGGCGGGACTTCTTACACTGAAGCTTTCTTT
J: TRBJ2-7; D: .; V: TRBV7-2; size: few; CDR3: CASSVYRDNYEQYF; DNA: TGTGCCAGCAGCGTTTACCGGGACAACTACGAGCAGTACTTC
J: TRBJ2-1; D: TRBD1; V: TRBV20-1; size: many; CDR3: CSASGRTGGSFGEQFF; DNA: TGCAGTGCAAGTGGTAGGACAGGGGGATCCTTCGGTGAGCAGTTCTTC
J: TRBJ2-7; D: .; V: TRBV12-3/TRBV12-4; size: many; CDR3: CASAGYSYEQYF; DNA: TGTGCTTCCGCAGGGTACTCCTACGAGCAGTACTTC
J: TRBJ2-3; D: .; V: TRBV12-3/TRBV12-4; size: many; CDR3: CASSLRDREGFGTDTQYF; DNA: TGTGCCAGCAGCCTCCGGGACCGGGAAGGGTTCGGCACAGATACGCAGTATTTT
J: TRBJ2-7; D: .; V: TRBV5-6; size: many; CDR3: CASSPVVGYEQYF; DNA: TGTGCCAGCAGCCCGGTTGTGGGCTACGAGCAGTACTTC
J: TRBJ1-2; D: TRBD1; V: TRBV6-7; size: .; CDR3: CASSYDGTGDCGYTF; DNA: TGTGCCAGCAGTTACGACGGGACAGGGGATTGTGGCTACACCTTC
J: TRBJ1-2; D: .; V: TRBV6-5; size: many; CDR3: CASRRTALTGYTF; DNA: TGTGCCAGCAGAAGGACAGCCCTTACTGGCTACACCTTC
J: TRBJ2-3; D: .; V: TRBV10-2; size: few; CDR3: CASSESSITDTQYF; DNA: TGCGCCAGCAGTGAGTCGTCAATCACAGATACGCAGTATTTT
J: TRBJ1-5; D: .; V: TRBV15; size: many; CDR3: CATSSRDGGVGPQHF; DNA: TGTGCCACCAGCAGCCGGGACGGGGGAGTAGGGCCCCAGCATTTT
J: TRBJ2-7; D: .; V: TRBV5-1; size: few; CDR3: CASSLPARTDEQYF; DNA: TGCGCCAGCAGCTTACCCGCAAGGACGGACGAGCAGTACTTC
J: TRBJ1-5; D: .; V: TRBV13; size: few; CDR3: CASSLQGKDQPQHF; DNA: TGTGCCAGCAGCTTACAGGGAAAGGATCAGCCCCAGCATTTT
J: TRBJ2-5; D: .; V: TRBV12-3/TRBV12-4; size: many; CDR3: CASSTPWYQETQYF; DNA: TGTGCCAGTTCTACCCCTTGGTACCAAGAGACCCAGTACTTC
J: TRBJ2-7; D: .; V: TRBV29-1; size: many; CDR3: CSVLRTGRTYEQYF; DNA: TGCAGCGTCCTTCGCACCGGGCGTACCTACGAGCAGTACTTC
J: TRBJ2-3; D: .; V: TRBV6-5; size: .; CDR3: CASSSRTAGELDTQYF; DNA: TGTGCCAGCAGTTCCCGGACTGCCGGGGAGCTTGATACGCAGTATTTT
J: TRBJ1-2; D: .; V: TRBV11-2; size: few; CDR3: CASSLNAVAAANYGYTF; DNA: TGTGCCAGCAGCTTAAACGCAGTGGCAGCCGCTAACTATGGCTACACCTTC
J: TRBJ2-3; D: .; V: TRBV27; size: .; CDR3: CASSKPRDTQYF; DNA: TGTGCCAGCAGTAAGCCGAGGGATACGCAGTATTTT
J: TRBJ2-1; D: .; V: TRBV6-5; size: few; CDR3: CASSYSNNEQFF; DNA: TGTGCCAGCAGTTACTCGAATAATGAGCAGTTCTTC
J: TRBJ2-2; D: TRBD2; V: TRBV6-4; size: many; CDR3: CASRTSGDSGELFF; DNA: TGTGCCAGCCGGACTAGCGGGGATTCTGGGGAGCTGTTTTTT
J: TRBJ1-6; D: .; V: TRBV21-1; size: few; CDR3: CASKSLSYNSPLHF; DNA: TGTGCCAGCAAGTCCCTCTCCTATAATTCACCCCTCCACTTT
J: TRBJ2-5; D: .; V: TRBV6-1; size: few; CDR3: CASKALPYGEETQYF; DNA: TGTGCCAGCAAAGCCCTCCCGTACGGGGAGGAGACCCAGTACTTC
J: TRBJ2-1; D: TRBD1; V: TRBV3-1; size: many; CDR3: CASSQGAGGHEQFF; DNA: TGTGCCAGCAGCCAAGGGGCAGGGGGCCATGAGCAGTTCTTC
J: TRBJ2-7; D: .; V: TRBV5-8; size: few; CDR3: CASSFLSGGEQYF; DNA: TGTGCCAGCAGCTTTCTCTCTGGGGGCGAGCAGTACTTC
J: TRBJ2-1; D: .; V: TRBV12-5; size: .; CDR3: CASGLVRFEQFF; DNA: TGTGCTAGTGGTTTGGTACGCTTTGAGCAGTTCTTC
J: TRBJ2-2; D: .; V: TRBV2; size: .; CDR3: CASSIARDTRELFF; DNA: TGTGCCAGCAGTATCGCGAGGGACACCCGGGAGCTGTTTTTT
J: TRBJ2-1; D: .; V: TRBV10-1; size: many; CDR3: CASSDRQGRSGEQFF; DNA: TGCGCCAGCAGTGACCGCCAGGGTCGGAGTGGTGAGCAGTTCTTC
J: TRBJ1-2; D: .; V: TRBV5-5; size: many; CDR3: CASSVLNRSKGYGYTF; DNA: TGTGCCAGCAGCGTTCTCAACAGGTCCAAAGGCTATGGCTACACCTTC
J: TRBJ2-6; D: .; V: TRBV4-3; size: many; CDR3: CASSRVGSSTGANVLTF; DNA: TGCGCCAGCAGCCGGGTAGGGTCTTCAACTGGGGCCAACGTCCTGACTTTC
J: TRBJ2-3; D: TRBD2; V: TRBV9; size: few; CDR3: CASSGRLAPDTQYF; DNA: TGTGCCAGCAGCGGACGACTAGCGCCAGATACGCAGTATTTT
J: TRBJ2-7; D: .; V: TRBV29-1; size: many; CDR3: CSVVRPGRYEQYF; DNA: TGCAGCGTTGTTCGTCCAGGCCGCTACGAGCAGTACTTC
J: TRBJ1-1; D: .; V: TRBV30; size: many; CDR3: CAWSDTGRTAFF; DNA: TGTGCCTGGAGTGATACAGGGAGGACTGCTTTCTTT
J: TRBJ1-2; D: .; V: TRBV18; size: .; CDR3: CASSGLGALDGCTF; DNA: TGTGCCAGCTCAGGTCTCGGCGCCTTAGATGGCTGCACCTTC
J: TRBJ2-7; D: .; V: TRBV7-6; size: many; CDR3: CASSLVPYEQYF; DNA: TGTGCCAGCAGCTTAGTTCCCTACGAGCAGTACTTC
J: TRBJ2-1; D: TRBD2; V: TRBV11-2; size: many; CDR3: CASSSPAGGPKNEQFF; DNA: TGTGCCAGCAGCTCGCCCGCGGGGGGGCCCAAGAATGAGCAGTTCTTC
J: TRBJ2-3; D: .; V: TRBV4-2; size: many; CDR3: CASSQETGIWGTDTQYF; DNA: TGTGCCAGCAGCCAAGAAACAGGGATTTGGGGCACAGATACGCAGTATTTT
J: TRBJ1-6; D: .; V: TRBV21-1; size: few; CDR3: CASSKGRAGDNSPLHF; DNA: TGTGCCAGCAGCAAAGGGAGGGCTGGGGATAATTCACCCCTCCACTTT
J: TRBJ2-1; D: .; V: TRBV7-9; size: .; CDR3: CASSQSSSVGSFF; DNA: TGTGCCAGCAGCCAGTCCTCCTCAGTGGGTTCCTTCTTC